This TCR beta chain was captured by sequencing in a study of blood T cell repertoires in COVID-19. Looking at the study overall: PBMCs, B-cell-depleted T cells, or T cells provided the cDNA or gDNA that made up the material.

Trimming pared 5 bases from V and 0 bases from J, leaving 13 bases between. This CDR3 contains 15 residues. Germline loops: CDR1 SEHNR, CDR2 FQNEAQ (reference sequence). As processed by the authors: Reference gene primer amplification gave nucleated cell count estimates. TCRdb keeps only in-frame clones here, not all; method: immunoSEQ multiplex PCR. For V, J and clone size, that table is used; D and trimming come from the DNA. The data hold approximately 65,000 clones, with about nine tenths observed a single time. The V call is TRBV7-9, the J call TRBJ1-2; D uncertain. This clonotype originated in a woman younger than 35 with acute or convalescent COVID-19. The sequenced sample was peripheral blood. The CDR3 coding sequence is TGTGCCAGCAGCCCAGTGATGCCTGCTAACTATGGCTACACCTTC. It encodes CASSPVMPANYGYTF. The full variable domain, rest sourced from reference TRBV7-9 and TRBJ1-2, is DTGVSQNPRHKITKRGQNVTFRCDPISEHNRLYWYRQTLGQGPEFLTYFQNEAQLEKSRLLSDRFSAERPKGSFSTLEIQRTEQGDSAMYLCASSPVMPANYGYTFGSGTRLTVV.